This TCR beta chain derives from a study of molecular identifiers for immune sequencing clone quantification. In the study overall: The replicate experiment used RNA from 20,000 or 100,000 naive CD8 cells. This RNA was split into five aliquots, and four of them were sequenced.

Notes on the study in general: Jurkat TCR RNA spiked in from one cell reportedly remained identifiable amid about 1 million naive cells.

Preparation methods for the bulk TCR libraries were those previously described, with listed TCR primers. MiXCR was run by TCRdb on the PCR reads, yielding one entry per CDR3 protein. The sample has about 510,000 distinct CDR3 sequences, under 30% seen once; the top ten hold under 0.85%. Between about 18,000 and 1,100,000 sorted cells, with 10%, 30% or 50% RNA, yielded naive CD8 libraries. Germline assignment: CDR1 DFQATT and CDR2 SNEGSKA (reference sequence). The length of the CDR3 is 15 residues. With 0 bases clipped from V and 5 bases from J, the junction kept 7 bases outside the gene matches. This clonotype turned up a few times. The antigen is unknown.

The sequencing input was naive CD8+ T cells from blood, with Jurkat cell RNA spiked in. The subset was: FACS-sorted CD8+CD4-CCR7+CD45RA+ naive T cells. The source of this sequence is a human donor in good health. Some libraries in this study had Jurkat cell RNA spiked in. J is TRBJ2-7 and V is TRBV20-1; TRBD1 agrees at 10 bases. CDR3 in DNA: TGCAGTGCTAGAGATCGTAGGACAGGGGGACACGAGCAGTACTTC. Translated: CSARDRRTGGHEQYF.